This record concerns one T cell receptor beta chain sequence. The target antigen is unknown. This entry is derived from a study of persistence of HIV-infected CD4 T cells. Overall study results and limits: Proviral oligoclonality tracked with TCR oligoclonality within the same sorted cells.

The libraries were made with immunoSEQ version 4 in survey mode. Assay used: immunoSEQ multiplex PCR; TCRdb lists only in-frame clones, some missing. The sample contains tens of thousands of clones, around 80% of which appear only once. V gave up 4 bases and J gave up 5 bases, with 9 bases separating them. The CDR3 totals 12 residues. Germline assignment: CDR1 SGHRS and CDR2 YFSETQ. Stimulation used around 10 ug/mL lysate from CMV-infected fibroblasts. CD40L-negative CD69-negative CD45RO-high memory CD4+ T cells were sorted as populations depleted of antigen-responding cells. Sequencing used CD4+ T cells sorted from PBMCs after roughly 18-hour stimulation, obtained from a patient who received antiretroviral therapy. The source is an adult woman with HIV who was CMV-seropositive. The rearrangement joins TRBV5-1 to TRBJ2-5; perhaps TRBD2 as D (5 bases). The CDR3, as DNA: TGCGCCAGCAGCCCTAGCCGGGAGACCCAGTACTTC. This translates into CASSPSRETQYF.